A single sample gave rise to the 15 T cell receptor beta chains below, sequenced in a study of neoadjuvant nivolumab and ipilimumab in lung cancer. The protocol was immunoSEQ multiplex PCR, while the TCRdb copy is restricted to in-frame clones and leaves out a portion. The table records over 25,000 clones, about 80% of them present only once. Here the sequenced sample was tumor tissue, taken after neoadjuvant nivolumab, alone or with ipilimumab, at or shortly before surgery. The receptors were gathered from an adult with non-small cell lung cancer.

This clone was seen only a few times. This chain links TRBV7-9 with TRBJ2-7; 8 nucleotides match TRBD2. This CDR3 region has 16 residues. The J segment lost 0 bases and the V segment lost 2 bases, leaving 6 bases of the junction unmatched. Germline V gene lookup returns CDR1 SEHNR and CDR2 FQNEAQ (reference sequence). CDR3 protein: CASSLYIAGSSYEQYF. Here the CDR3 DNA reads TGTGCCAGCAGCTTATATATAGCGGGGAGCTCCTACGAGCAGTACTTC.

The chain recombines TRBV19 with TRBJ1-4; perhaps TRBD1 as D (6 bases). This CDR3 is built from 15 residues. Between the trimmed V and J ends, which lost 6 bases and 5 bases, there was a span of 16 bases. Germline CDR1 is LNHDA and CDR2 is SQIVND (reference sequence). The CDR3 loop is CASRRRGQANEKLFF. The CDR3 nucleotides are TGTGCCAGTAGGCGGCGGGGACAAGCGAATGAAAAACTGTTTTTT.

The chain couples TRBV5-1 to TRBJ1-1; 8 nucleotides align to TRBD1. Germline V CDR1 and CDR2: SGHRS, YFSETQ. The trim removed 3 bases at V and 1 base at J, leaving 2 bases unmatched. This CDR3 region has 14 residues. The CDR3 sequence: CASSSGTGNTEAFF. CDR3 DNA sequence: TGCGCCAGCAGCTCCGGGACAGGGAACACTGAAGCTTTCTTT.

The J gene is TRBJ2-1, the V gene TRBV7-2; D remains unclear. CDR1 and CDR2 from the germline V gene are SGHTA and FQGNSA. Trimming took off 3 bases at V and 3 bases at J, with 9 bases between the two ends. The CDR3 is 14 amino acids. CDR3 nucleotides: TGTGCCAGCAGCTTCGGACGGCTCTACAATGAGCAGTTCTTC. It encodes CASSFGRLYNEQFF.

The chain combines TRBV7-2 with TRBJ2-7; D is perhaps TRBD1 (6 bases). The CDR3 spans 13 residues. Trimming shortened V by 5 bases and J by 6 bases, and 14 bases separated the two germline ends. Looked up from germline, CDR1 is SGHTA and CDR2 is FQGNSA. CDR3 DNA sequence: TGTGCCAGCAGCCCCACAGGGTTTGGCGAGCAGTACTTC. It specifies CASSPTGFGEQYF.

The gene calls are TRBV2 and TRBJ1-6, with TRBD1 matching 8 bases. With 5 bases clipped from V and 9 bases from J, the junction kept 3 bases outside the gene matches. This CDR3 is built from 13 residues. Germline loops: CDR1 SNHLY, CDR2 FYNNEI. CDR3 sequence (DNA): TGTGCCAGCAGTTGGACAGGGAGTTCACCCCTCCACTTT. It specifies CASSWTGSSPLHF.

This clone was observed a single time. The CDR3 spells CAWSALQGNEQFF. The CDR3, as DNA: TGTGCCTGGAGTGCACTGCAGGGGAATGAGCAGTTCTTC. The chain uses TRBV30 and TRBJ2-1; TRBD1 is a possible D gene (6 bases). There are 13 residues in the CDR3. CDR1 GTSNPN and CDR2 SVGIG come from the germline V gene (reference sequence). V lost 1 base, J lost 7 bases, and 11 bases lay in between.

CDR3 loop: CASSESAGNTIYF. In DNA form, the CDR3 reads TGCGCCAGCAGTGAGTCGGCTGGAAACACCATATATTTT. J is TRBJ1-3 and V is TRBV10-2; D call uncertain. Trimming took 0 bases from V and 2 from J, leaving 2 bases between them. Germline CDR1 reads WSHSY; CDR2 reads SAAADI. The CDR3 spans 13 residues.

The CDR3 sequence: CASSADLMIYNEQFF. CDR3 sequence (DNA): TGTGCCAGCAGCGCGGACCTGATGATTTACAATGAGCAGTTCTTC. This rearrangement joins TRBV9 to TRBJ2-1; no firm D call. V was clipped by 3 bases and J by 4 bases, with 14 bases between them. This CDR3 is built from 15 residues. Germline CDR1 SGDLS, CDR2 YYNGEE.

Only one count was recorded for this clone. The rearrangement links TRBV29-1 to TRBJ2-5; D remains unclear. Germline CDR1 and CDR2: SQVTM and ANQGSEA. The CDR3 extends over 13 amino acids. The V and J ends lost 4 bases and 5 bases respectively, with 14 bases between them. DNA for the CDR3: TGCAGCGTTGGGCAGGTGTTGGGGGAGACCCAGTACTTC. It specifies CSVGQVLGETQYF. Drawing the rest from reference TRBV29-1 and TRBJ2-5, the complete variable domain is SAVISQKPSRDICQRGTSLTIQCQVDSQVTMMFWYRQQPGQSLTLIATANQGSEATYESGFVIDKFPISRPNLTFSTLTVSNMSPEDSSIYLCSVGQVLGETQYFGPGTRLLVL.

This clone is categorized as medium-sized. The chain is built from TRBV6-5 and TRBJ2-3; TRBD1 matches at 7 bases. The CDR3 is 15 amino acids. The V and J ends lost 6 bases and 3 bases, in that order; junction bases with no gene match: 9. The V gene's germline CDR1 is MNHEY and CDR2 SVGAGI. CDR3 nucleotide sequence: TGTGCCAGCAGATCGGACAGGATAAGTACAGATACGCAGTATTTT. Protein product: CASRSDRISTDTQYF.

The chain carries TRBV29-1 and TRBJ2-1; the D is unclear. CDR3 length: 13 amino acids. Between the trimmed V and J ends, which lost 2 bases and 0 bases, there was a span of 5 bases. In germline, CDR1 is SQVTM, CDR2 ANQGSEA. CDR3 sequence reads: CSVEPASYNEQFF. In nucleotides, the CDR3 is TGCAGCGTTGAACCGGCCTCCTACAATGAGCAGTTCTTC.

The J gene is TRBJ2-7, the V gene TRBV18; D may be TRBD2 (5 bases). Trimming pared 5 bases from V and 1 base from J, leaving 6 bases between. Germline loops: CDR1 KGHSH, CDR2 LQKENI. The CDR3 runs to 12 residues. The CDR3 here is CASSGGSYEQYF. The CDR3 coding sequence is TGTGCCAGCTCAGGAGGTTCCTACGAGCAGTACTTC.

The chain employs TRBV9 and TRBJ1-1, with a possible D match to TRBD1 (6 bases). V lost 5 bases and J lost 4, with 12 bases in between. This CDR3 is 13 amino acids long. Germline values: CDR1 SGDLS, CDR2 YYNGEE. CDR3 coding DNA: TGTGCCAGCAGTTCAGGGGACCCCACTGAAGCTTTCTTT. Protein: CASSSGDPTEAFF. Based on the CDR3 plus reference TRBV9 and TRBJ1-1, the full variable domain is DSGVTQTPKHLITATGQRVTLRCSPRSGDLSVYWYQQSLDQGLQFLIQYYNGEERAKGNILERFSAQQFPDLHSELNLSSLELGDSALYFCASSSGDPTEAFFGQGTRLTVV.

The chain couples TRBV5-1 to TRBJ2-2; 10 nucleotides match TRBD2. The CDR3 totals 20 residues. J lost 5 bases, V lost 3 bases, and 19 bases had no gene match. Germline CDR1 SGHRS, CDR2 YFSETQ. CDR3 in amino acids: CASSYSSRSGGAFGTGELFF. The CDR3, as DNA: TGCGCCAGCAGCTACTCCTCTCGAAGCGGGGGGGCGTTCGGGACCGGGGAGCTGTTTTTT. The full variable domain, completed using reference TRBV5-1 and TRBJ2-2, is KAGVTQTPRYLIKTRGQQVTLSCSPISGHRSVSWYQQTPGQGLQFLFEYFSETQRNKGNFPGRFSGRQFSNSRSEMNVSTLELGDSALYLCASSYSSRSGGAFGTGELFFGEGSRLTVL.